This T cell receptor (beta chain) was obtained from a study of a mutant IDH1 vaccine in newly diagnosed glioma. Study background: The first vaccination came 4-6 weeks after radiotherapy alone, or with temozolomide cycles. Week 35 was safety follow-up visit V12; week 47 was end-of-study visit V13. Study findings and constraints: It was just under 95% of patients that developed vaccine-induced immune responses.

As for this clone: Its target is unknown.

As to time point: week 35, safety follow-up. It was 300 ug of mutant IDH1 20-mer peptide that made up each vaccine dose, given with topical imiquimod. Only in-frame clones appear in the TCRdb table, and some are missing; sequencing was by immunoSEQ multiplex PCR. The table lists some 60,000 clones, roughly 81% of them singletons. The material was PBMCs, obtained from a glioma patient whose treatment included an IDH1 peptide vaccine. The origin of this receptor is a man in his forties with glioma.

In DNA form, the CDR3 reads TGCAGCTCCTCAACAGATACGCAGTATTTT. It yields the protein CSSSTDTQYF. The chain joins TRBV29-1 to TRBJ2-3, with unresolved D. V was pared by 8 bases and J by 3 bases, with 6 bases between. Germline V CDR1 and CDR2: SQVTM, ANQGSEA. CDR3 size: 10 residues.